This T cell receptor (beta chain) was captured by sequencing in a study of shared clonotypes between healthy human individuals. Study findings and constraints: Clonotype sharing among the donors was expected to vary with sequencing depth.

Turning to this clone: What it binds is not known. Within the sample, other DNA sequences also encode this same CDR3.

The authors distributed each subset's genomic DNA evenly over several immunoSEQ plates. Here immunoSEQ multiplex PCR was the method, and the copy in TCRdb shows in-frame clones only, minus some. Of over 950,000 clones listed, about 80% are singletons. This CDR3 contains 13 residues. Germline CDR1 is SGHTA and CDR2 is FQGTGA. Deletions cut 5 bases from V and 0 bases from J, with 7 bases between. This receptor was taken from a man aged 18-30 years in good health. Some clones in this sample may be carry-over from other donors' samples. The chain uses TRBV7-3 and TRBJ1-1, with no clear D. Sequences were obtained from memory CD4+ T cells from PBMCs. The subset: CD45RA-negative fraction. CDR3 amino acids: CASSLSVNTEAFF. CDR3 nucleotide sequence: TGTGCCAGCAGCCTCTCGGTGAACACTGAAGCTTTCTTT.